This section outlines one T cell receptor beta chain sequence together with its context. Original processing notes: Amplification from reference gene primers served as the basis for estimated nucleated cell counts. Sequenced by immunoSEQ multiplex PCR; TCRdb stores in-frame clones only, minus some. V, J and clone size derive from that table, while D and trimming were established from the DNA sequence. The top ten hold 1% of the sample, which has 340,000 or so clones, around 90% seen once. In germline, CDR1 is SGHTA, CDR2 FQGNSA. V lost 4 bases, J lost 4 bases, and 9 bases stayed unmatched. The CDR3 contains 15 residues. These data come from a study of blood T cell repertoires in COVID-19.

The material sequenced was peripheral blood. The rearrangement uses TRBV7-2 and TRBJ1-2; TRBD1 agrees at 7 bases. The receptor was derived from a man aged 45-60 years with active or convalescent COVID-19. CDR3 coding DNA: TGTGCCAGCAGCTCGACCCAGACAGGGATCTATGGCTACACCTTC. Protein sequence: CASSSTQTGIYGYTF.